This T cell receptor (beta chain) was found in a study of blood T cell repertoires in COVID-19. Sequencing used immunoSEQ multiplex PCR; TCRdb keeps in-frame clones, though not all of them. The data show 110,000 to 150,000 clones, about 80% seen once. The specimen sequenced was peripheral blood. This receptor was taken from an elderly woman with acute or convalescent COVID-19.

The CDR3 spells CASSAGQTSNNYGYTF. CDR3 bases: TGTGCCAGCAGTGCGGGACAGACTTCGAATAACTATGGCTACACCTTC. The chain combines TRBV6-1 with TRBJ1-2, with 7 bases matching TRBD1. Germline assignment: CDR1 MNHNS and CDR2 SASEGT. V gave up 4 bases and J gave up 1 base; unmatched junction bases: 9. The CDR3 consists of 16 residues.